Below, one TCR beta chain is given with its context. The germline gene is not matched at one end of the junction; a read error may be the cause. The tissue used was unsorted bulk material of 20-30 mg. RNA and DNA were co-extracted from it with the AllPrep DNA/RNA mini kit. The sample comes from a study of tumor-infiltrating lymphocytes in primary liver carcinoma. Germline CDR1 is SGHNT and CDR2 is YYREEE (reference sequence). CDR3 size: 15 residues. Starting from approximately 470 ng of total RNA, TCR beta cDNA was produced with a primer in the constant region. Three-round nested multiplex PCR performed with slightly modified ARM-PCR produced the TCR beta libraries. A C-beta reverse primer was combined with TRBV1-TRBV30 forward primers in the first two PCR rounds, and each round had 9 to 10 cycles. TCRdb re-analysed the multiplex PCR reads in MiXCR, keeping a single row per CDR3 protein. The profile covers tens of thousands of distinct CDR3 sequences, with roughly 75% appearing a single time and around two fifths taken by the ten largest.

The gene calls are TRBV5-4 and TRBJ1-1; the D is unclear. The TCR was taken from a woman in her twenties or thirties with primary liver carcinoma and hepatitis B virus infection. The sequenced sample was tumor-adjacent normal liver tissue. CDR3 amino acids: CVSNRVLGGDTEAFF. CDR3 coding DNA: TGTGTCAGCAACCGAGTCCTAGGAGGAGACACTGAAGCTTTCTTT.